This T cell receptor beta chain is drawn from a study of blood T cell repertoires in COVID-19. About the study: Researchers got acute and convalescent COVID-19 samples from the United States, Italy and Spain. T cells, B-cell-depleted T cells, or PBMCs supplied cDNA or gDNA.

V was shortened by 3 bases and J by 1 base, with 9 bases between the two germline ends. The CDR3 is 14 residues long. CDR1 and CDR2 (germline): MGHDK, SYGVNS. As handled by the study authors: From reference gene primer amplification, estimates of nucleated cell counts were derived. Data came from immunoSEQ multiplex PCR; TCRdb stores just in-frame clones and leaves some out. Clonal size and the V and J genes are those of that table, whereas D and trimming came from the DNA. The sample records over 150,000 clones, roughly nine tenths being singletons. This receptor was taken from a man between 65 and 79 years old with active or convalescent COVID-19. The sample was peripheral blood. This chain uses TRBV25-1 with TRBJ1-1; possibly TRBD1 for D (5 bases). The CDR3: CASSDRVSNTEAFF. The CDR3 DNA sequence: TGTGCCAGCAGTGACAGGGTTTCGAACACTGAAGCTTTCTTT.